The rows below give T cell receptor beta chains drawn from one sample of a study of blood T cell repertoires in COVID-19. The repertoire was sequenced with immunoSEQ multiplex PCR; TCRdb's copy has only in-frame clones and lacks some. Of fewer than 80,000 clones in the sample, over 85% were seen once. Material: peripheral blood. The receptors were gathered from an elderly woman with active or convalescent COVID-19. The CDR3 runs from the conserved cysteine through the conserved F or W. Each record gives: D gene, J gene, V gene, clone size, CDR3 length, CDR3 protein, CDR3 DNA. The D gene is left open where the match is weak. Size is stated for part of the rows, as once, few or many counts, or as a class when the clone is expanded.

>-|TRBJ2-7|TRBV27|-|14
CASSPRDNAYEQYF
TGTGCCAGCAGTCCCCGGGACAATGCCTACGAGCAGTACTTC
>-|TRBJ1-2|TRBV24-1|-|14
CATRPGGQNYGYTF
TGTGCCACCAGACCCGGGGGGCAGAACTATGGCTACACCTTC
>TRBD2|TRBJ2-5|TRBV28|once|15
CASSPSGGNQETQYF
TGTGCCAGCAGCCCTAGCGGGGGGAACCAAGAGACCCAGTACTTC
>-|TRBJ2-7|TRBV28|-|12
CASSFGSYEQYF
TGTGCCAGCAGTTTCGGGAGTTACGAGCAGTACTTC
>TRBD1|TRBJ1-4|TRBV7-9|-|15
CASSRRTGEGEKLFF
TGTGCCAGCAGCAGGAGGACAGGGGAGGGTGAAAAACTGTTTTTT
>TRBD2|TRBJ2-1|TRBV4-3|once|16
CASSQVPGGFYNEQFF
TGCGCCAGCAGCCAAGTTCCGGGGGGGTTTTACAATGAGCAGTTCTTC
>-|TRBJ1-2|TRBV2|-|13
CASLTQENYGYTF
TGTGCCAGCCTCACTCAGGAAAACTATGGCTACACCTTC
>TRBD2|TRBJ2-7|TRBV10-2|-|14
CASRGGTNSYEQYF
TGCGCCAGCAGGGGTGGGACTAACTCCTACGAGCAGTACTTC
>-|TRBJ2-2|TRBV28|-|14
CASSFMGSTGELFF
TGTGCCAGCAGTTTTATGGGGAGCACCGGGGAGCTGTTTTTT
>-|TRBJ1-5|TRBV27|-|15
CASSFGQKKNQPQHF
TGTGCCAGCAGTTTTGGACAGAAGAAAAATCAGCCCCAGCATTTT
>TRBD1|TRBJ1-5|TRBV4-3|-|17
CASSQGHQTGSIQPQHF
TGCGCCAGCAGCCAAGGGCACCAGACAGGGAGCATTCAGCCCCAGCATTTT
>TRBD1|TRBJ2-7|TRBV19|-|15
CASSAGTGSSYEQYF
TGTGCCAGTAGTGCCGGGACAGGAAGCTCCTACGAGCAGTACTTC
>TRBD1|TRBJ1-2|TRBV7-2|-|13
CASSLQGARGYTF
TGTGCCAGCAGCTTACAGGGGGCGCGTGGCTACACCTTC
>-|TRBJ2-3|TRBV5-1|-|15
CASSLEGFSTDTQYF
TGCGCCAGCAGCTTGGAGGGGTTTAGCACAGATACGCAGTATTTT
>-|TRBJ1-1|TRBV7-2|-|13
CASSLGQSTEAFF
TGTGCCAGCAGCCTCGGACAGAGCACTGAAGCTTTCTTT
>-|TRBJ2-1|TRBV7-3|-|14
CASSPRAGYNEQFF
TGTGCCAGCAGCCCCCGTGCGGGGTACAATGAGCAGTTCTTC
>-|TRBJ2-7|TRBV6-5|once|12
CASLGTSHEQYF
TGTGCCAGCCTAGGTACTAGCCACGAGCAGTACTTC
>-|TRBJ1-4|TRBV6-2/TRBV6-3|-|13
CASSYLLPGELFF
TGTGCCAGCAGTTACTTGTTACCTGGAGAACTGTTTTTT
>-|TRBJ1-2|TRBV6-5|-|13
CASSKPDSYGYTF
TGTGCCAGCAGTAAACCTGACTCGTATGGCTACACCTTC
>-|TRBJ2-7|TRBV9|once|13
CASSADGAYEQYF
TGTGCCAGCAGCGCCGACGGAGCCTACGAGCAGTACTTC
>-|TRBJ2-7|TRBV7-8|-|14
CASSLTAGWNEQYF
TGTGCCAGCAGCTTAACGGCAGGGTGGAACGAGCAGTACTTC
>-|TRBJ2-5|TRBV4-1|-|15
CASSQVDRGQETQYF
TGCGCCAGCAGCCAAGTGGACCGCGGGCAAGAGACCCAGTACTTC
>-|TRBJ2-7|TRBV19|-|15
CASSTRAAGSYEQYF
TGTGCCAGTAGTACCCGGGCGGCGGGTTCCTACGAGCAGTACTTC
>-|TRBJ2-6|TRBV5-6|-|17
CASSTQGGISGANVLTF
TGTGCCAGCAGCACACAGGGTGGGATCTCTGGGGCCAACGTCCTGACTTTC
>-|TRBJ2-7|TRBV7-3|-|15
CASSLRPGSSYEQYF
TGTGCCAGCAGCTTAAGACCCGGGAGCTCCTACGAGCAGTACTTC
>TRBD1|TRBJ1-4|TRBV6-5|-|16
CASSYRDRGRNEKLFF
TGTGCCAGCAGTTACCGGGACAGGGGACGCAATGAAAAACTGTTTTTT
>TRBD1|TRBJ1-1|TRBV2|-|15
CASSEQGARASEAFF
TGTGCCAGCAGTGAACAGGGGGCTCGTGCGTCTGAAGCTTTCTTT
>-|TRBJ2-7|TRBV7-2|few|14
CASSPLAGYHEQYF
TGTGCCAGCAGCCCACTCGCAGGGTACCACGAGCAGTACTTC
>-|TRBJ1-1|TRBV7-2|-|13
CASSAAGDTEAFF
TGTGCCAGCAGTGCCGCAGGGGACACTGAAGCTTTCTTT
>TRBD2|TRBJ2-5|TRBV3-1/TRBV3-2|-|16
CASSSQVSGEQETQYF
TGTGCCAGCAGCTCCCAGGTTAGCGGGGAACAAGAGACCCAGTACTTC
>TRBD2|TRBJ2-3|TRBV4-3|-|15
CASSLGLASTDTQYF
TGCGCCAGCAGCCTAGGACTAGCAAGCACAGATACGCAGTATTTT
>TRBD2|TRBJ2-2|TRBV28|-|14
CASSHRGEAGELFF
TGTGCCAGCAGTCACCGGGGGGAGGCCGGGGAGCTGTTTTTT
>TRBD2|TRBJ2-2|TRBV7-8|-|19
CASSPKTSGGASGTGELFF
TGTGCCAGCAGCCCCAAAACTAGCGGGGGGGCCTCGGGCACCGGGGAGCTGTTTTTT
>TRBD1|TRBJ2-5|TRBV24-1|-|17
CATSDDFSTGVGETQYF
TGTGCCACCAGTGATGATTTTAGTACAGGGGTCGGAGAGACCCAGTACTTC
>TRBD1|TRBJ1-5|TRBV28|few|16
CASRLMGQPDNQPQHF
TGTGCCAGCCGCCTGATGGGACAGCCCGACAATCAGCCCCAGCATTTT
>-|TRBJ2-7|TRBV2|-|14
CASGSQPSSYEQYF
TGTGCCAGCGGGTCACAGCCTTCCTCCTACGAGCAGTACTTC
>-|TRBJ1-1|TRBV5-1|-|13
CASSVQQGTEAFF
TGCGCCAGCAGCGTGCAACAGGGAACTGAAGCTTTCTTT
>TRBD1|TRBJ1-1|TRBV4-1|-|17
CASSQGTGATVGTEAFF
TGCGCCAGCAGCCAAGGGACAGGGGCCACGGTGGGCACTGAAGCTTTCTTT
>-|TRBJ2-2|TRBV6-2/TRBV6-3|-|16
CASSYNQGHSTGELFF
TGTGCCAGCAGTTACAACCAGGGGCATAGCACCGGGGAGCTGTTTTTT
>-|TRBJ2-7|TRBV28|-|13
CASSLSGMYEQYF
TGTGCCAGCAGTTTATCGGGAATGTACGAGCAGTACTTC
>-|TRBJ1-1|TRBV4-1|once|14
CASSQGHSMAEAFF
TGCGCCAGCAGCCAAGGACACTCTATGGCTGAAGCTTTCTTT
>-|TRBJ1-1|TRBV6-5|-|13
CASSQTGTSEAFF
TGTGCCAGCAGTCAAACAGGGACCTCTGAAGCTTTCTTT
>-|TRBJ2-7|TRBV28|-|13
CASSFGRGYEQYF
TGTGCCAGCAGTTTCGGCAGGGGCTACGAGCAGTACTTC
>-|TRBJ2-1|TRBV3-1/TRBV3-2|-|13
CASSHPRYNEQFF
TGTGCCAGCAGCCACCCGAGATACAATGAGCAGTTCTTC
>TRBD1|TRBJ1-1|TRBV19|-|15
CASSIGTGGSNEAFF
TGTGCCAGTAGTATTGGGACAGGGGGAAGCAACGAAGCTTTCTTT
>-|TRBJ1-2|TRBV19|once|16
CASSKEARPSLYGYTF
TGTGCCAGTAGTAAGGAGGCGCGGCCCTCCCTCTATGGCTACACCTTC
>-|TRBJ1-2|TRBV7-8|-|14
CASSLDSPNYGYTF
TGTGCCAGCAGCTTGGACAGCCCTAACTATGGCTACACCTTC
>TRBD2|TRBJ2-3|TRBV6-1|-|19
CASSESQTSGGFSTDTQYF
TGTGCCAGCAGTGAATCCCAGACTAGCGGGGGGTTTAGCACAGATACGCAGTATTTT
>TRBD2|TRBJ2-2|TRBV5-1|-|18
CASSLGVAGGPGTGELFF
TGCGCCAGCAGCTTGGGAGTAGCGGGGGGGCCCGGCACCGGGGAGCTGTTTTTT
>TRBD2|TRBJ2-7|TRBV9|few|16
CASSGGGTSGSYEQYF
TGTGCCAGCAGCGGAGGGGGTACTAGCGGATCCTACGAGCAGTACTTC